The rows below give T cell receptor beta chains drawn from one sample of a study of blood T cell repertoires in COVID-19. Measured with immunoSEQ multiplex PCR; TCRdb has only the in-frame clones, and not every one. The sample lists some 290,000 clones, 85% to 90% occurring once. Input material: PBMCs or T cells enriched from blood (not recorded which). These receptors originate from a woman in her 30s who had recovered from COVID-19. The CDR3 runs from the conserved cysteine through the conserved F or W.

J gene,V gene,CDR3 protein
TRBJ1-6,TRBV7-2,CASSLERGDRCF
TRBJ2-1,TRBV6-4,CASSDSSADYNEQFF
TRBJ2-7,TRBV12-3/TRBV12-4,CASSFGGTYEQYF
TRBJ2-6,TRBV12-5,CASGLALSSIGSGANVLTF
TRBJ2-2,TRBV2,CASSLGLAGGPNTGELFF
TRBJ2-6,TRBV5-1,CASSTGFTPGANVLTF
TRBJ2-7,TRBV6-5,CASSYSGGQAYEQYF
TRBJ1-5,TRBV2,CASSGQGISNQPQHF
TRBJ1-1,TRBV28,CASSLFGQGRGGTEAFF
TRBJ2-1,TRBV28,CASSGGAYNEQFF
TRBJ1-4,TRBV7-9,CASSFGQGWYEKLFF
TRBJ2-7,TRBV11-1,CASSFAGYEQYF
TRBJ2-1,TRBV19,CASSPAGLAAYSDNEQFF
TRBJ2-2,TRBV4-3,CASSQVIIGGFTGELFF
TRBJ2-1,TRBV7-2,CASSPYRNEQFF
TRBJ1-5,TRBV27,CASSSRTAKNQPQHF
TRBJ1-5,TRBV15,CATSRDGQGVNQPQHF
TRBJ2-2,TRBV4-1,CASSRQTLQRSNTGELFF
TRBJ2-4,TRBV14,CASSQGQGDIQYF
TRBJ1-2,TRBV12-3/TRBV12-4,CASRPRQGLGYTF
TRBJ1-1,TRBV11-3,CASKAQGNTEAFF
TRBJ2-3,TRBV5-4,CASSLQGSADTQYF
TRBJ2-7,TRBV18,CASSPRQGFYEQYF
TRBJ2-2,TRBV18,CATELNTGELFF
TRBJ2-7,TRBV27,CASYRDSRRKPAHYEQYF
TRBJ1-6,TRBV28,CASSIPGGDNSPLHF
TRBJ2-3,TRBV30,CAGIQGSGTDTQYF
TRBJ2-3,TRBV7-3,CASSLKPPGAGGPATQYF
TRBJ1-1,TRBV7-9,CASSAGTLGVTEAFF
TRBJ1-4,TRBV10-2,CASSEWTGGTLGAEKLFF
TRBJ1-1,TRBV27,CASSTTGGTTEAFF
TRBJ1-2,TRBV5-5,CASSVSGTGGYGYTF
TRBJ1-5,TRBV19,CASKGGGSMGQPQHF